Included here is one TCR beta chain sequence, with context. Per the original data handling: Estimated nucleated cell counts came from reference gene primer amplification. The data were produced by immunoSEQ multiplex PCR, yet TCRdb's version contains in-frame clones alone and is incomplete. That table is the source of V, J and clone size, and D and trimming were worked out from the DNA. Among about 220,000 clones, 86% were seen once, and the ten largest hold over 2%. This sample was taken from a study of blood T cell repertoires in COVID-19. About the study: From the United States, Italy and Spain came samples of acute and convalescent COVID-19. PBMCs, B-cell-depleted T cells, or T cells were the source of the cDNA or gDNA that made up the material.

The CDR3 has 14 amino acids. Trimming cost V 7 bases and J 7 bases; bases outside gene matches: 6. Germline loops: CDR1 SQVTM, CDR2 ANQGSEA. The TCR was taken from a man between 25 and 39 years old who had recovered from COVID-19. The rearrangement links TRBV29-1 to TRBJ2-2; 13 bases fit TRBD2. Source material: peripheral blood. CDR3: CSAGTSGVLGELFF. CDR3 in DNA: TGCAGCGCTGGGACTAGCGGGGTACTCGGGGAGCTGTTTTTT.